This T cell receptor (beta chain) was identified in a study of cytomegalovirus exposure and HLA in healthy donors. The CDR3 covers 14 residues. Germline V CDR1 and CDR2: SGHRS, YFSETQ. V lost 0 bases and J lost 3, with 7 bases in between. With 60 Vbeta and 13 Jbeta primers, the PCR was carried out. The assay was immunoSEQ multiplex PCR, and TCRdb's table has in-frame clones only and misses some. The repertoire holds some 200,000 clones, with around four fifths as singletons. The source is a young woman in good health and CMV-seronegative. Sample: PBMCs. The rearrangement links TRBV5-1 to TRBJ2-1, with D possibly being TRBD2 (5 bases). The CDR3: CASSLADYYNEQFF. The DNA for the CDR3 is TGCGCCAGCAGCTTGGCCGACTACTACAATGAGCAGTTCTTC. Variable domain in full (rest from reference TRBV5-1 and TRBJ2-1): KAGVTQTPRYLIKTRGQQVTLSCSPISGHRSVSWYQQTPGQGLQFLFEYFSETQRNKGNFPGRFSGRQFSNSRSEMNVSTLELGDSALYLCASSLADYYNEQFFGPGTRLTVL.